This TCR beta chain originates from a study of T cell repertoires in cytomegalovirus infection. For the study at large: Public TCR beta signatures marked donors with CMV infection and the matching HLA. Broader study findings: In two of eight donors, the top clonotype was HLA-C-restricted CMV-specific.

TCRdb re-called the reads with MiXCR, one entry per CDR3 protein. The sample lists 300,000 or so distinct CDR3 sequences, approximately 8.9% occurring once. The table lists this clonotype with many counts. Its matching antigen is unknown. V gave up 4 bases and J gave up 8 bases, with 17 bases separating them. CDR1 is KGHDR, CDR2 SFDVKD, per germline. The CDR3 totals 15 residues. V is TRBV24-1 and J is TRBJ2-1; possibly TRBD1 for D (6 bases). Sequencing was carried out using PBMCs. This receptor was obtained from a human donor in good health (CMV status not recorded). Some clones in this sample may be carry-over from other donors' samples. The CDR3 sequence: CATSEAGQPWDEQFF. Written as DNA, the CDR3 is TGTGCCACCAGTGAAGCAGGACAGCCTTGGGATGAGCAGTTCTTC.